These 12 T cell receptor beta chains came from one sample sequenced in a study of OX40 agonist ivuxolimab in advanced cancers. The assay was immunoSEQ multiplex PCR, and TCRdb's table has in-frame clones only and misses some. The repertoire holds around 50,000 clones, with about 74% as singletons. The sequencing here drew on CD4+ or CD8+ T cells sorted from blood, taken in a trial of the OX40 agonist ivuxolimab. All receptors come from an adult with an advanced solid tumor such as melanoma, head and neck, liver or kidney cancer.

The chain employs TRBV12-5 and TRBJ2-1; TRBD2 matches at 10 bases. V dropped 2 bases and J dropped 2; count of bases not matched to a gene: 6. There are 17 residues in the CDR3. The germline V gene has CDR1 LGHNT and CDR2 FRNRAP. CDR3 nucleotides: TGTGCTAGTGGTTTGAGGGAACTAGCGGGAACCTACAATGAGCAGTTCTTC. It is translated as CASGLRELAGTYNEQFF.

In the case of this clone: A read error may account for a junction end that differs from germline. The rearrangement links TRBV6-4 to TRBJ2-5; 9 positions match TRBD2. Germline V lookup: CDR1 MRHNA, CDR2 SNTAGT. The CDR3 sequence is 12 residues long. The CDR3 spells CAISAGGETQYF. CDR3 coding DNA: TGTGCCATCAGTGCGGGAGGGGAGACCCAGTACTTC.

This clone was recorded once. This CDR3 reads CASSLSSGTGNEQFF. The CDR3 region has the DNA TGCGCCAGCAGCTTGAGTAGCGGGACAGGCAATGAGCAGTTCTTC. The gene calls are TRBV5-1 and TRBJ2-1; perhaps D is TRBD1 or TRBD2 (8 bases each). Trimming removed 1 base from V and 6 bases from J, with 14 bases in between. The CDR3 is 15 residues long. Germline-derived CDR1 and CDR2 are SGHRS and YFSETQ.

CDR3 sequence: CASSFTGDEQYF. CDR3 in DNA: TGTGCCAGCAGCTTTACAGGGGACGAGCAGTACTTC. This chain joins TRBV7-9 and TRBJ2-7; 7 bases are shared with TRBD1. V lost 3 bases, J lost 5 bases, and 1 base stayed unmatched. From germline, CDR1 is SEHNR and CDR2 FQNEAQ (reference sequence). The CDR3 spans 12 residues.

The chain combines TRBV7-2 with TRBJ2-7; 8 positions agree with TRBD1. V shed 4 bases, J shed 6 bases, and the junction held 17 bases outside the gene matches. CDR1 and CDR2 (germline): SGHTA, FQGNSA. CDR3 size: 17 residues. The CDR3 coding sequence is TGTGCCAGCAGCTCAACCGCAGGGGGCTACCTCCTCGGCGAGCAGTACTTC. This translates into CASSSTAGGYLLGEQYF.

This CDR3 is CASSIGRRQGLDTQYF. The CDR3 DNA reads as TGTGCCAGTAGTATAGGAAGGCGACAGGGACTAGATACGCAGTATTTT. This chain joins TRBV19 and TRBJ2-3, with a possible D match to TRBD1 (7 bases). Trimming removed 1 base from V and 5 bases from J, with 16 bases in between. Germline values: CDR1 LNHDA, CDR2 SQIVND (reference sequence). The CDR3 is 16 residues long. Drawing the rest from reference TRBV19 and TRBJ2-3, the complete variable domain is DGGITQSPKYLFRKEGQNVTLSCEQNLNHDAMYWYRQDPGQGLRLIYYSQIVNDFQKGDIAEGYSVSREKKESFPLTVTSAQKNPTAFYLCASSIGRRQGLDTQYFGPGTRLTVL.

The count of this clone is one. CDR3 amino acids: CASSQVLPEKLFF. CDR3 bases: TGCGCCAGCAGCCAAGTCCTCCCTGAAAAACTGTTTTTT. This chain uses TRBV4-1 with TRBJ1-4; D not resolved. The ends were cut back, 1 base at V and 7 bases at J, with 7 bases in the middle. Germline V gene sequence: CDR1 MGHRA, CDR2 YSYEKL. This CDR3 spans 13 amino acids.

CDR3: CASSSAGAFEQYF. CDR3 nucleotide sequence: TGTGCCAGCAGCTCCGCCGGGGCCTTCGAGCAGTACTTC. V is TRBV7-6 and J is TRBJ2-7; D may be TRBD1 or TRBD2 (5 bases each). Trimming took 4 bases from V and 6 from J, leaving 13 bases between them. Per germline, CDR1 SGHVS and CDR2 FNYEAQ. The CDR3 contains 13 residues.

The table lists this clone with a few counts. The chain employs TRBV29-1 and TRBJ2-1; a possible D gene is TRBD2 (6 bases). The V gene's germline CDR1 is SQVTM and CDR2 ANQGSEA. The CDR3 has 14 residues. V lost 6 bases and J 6 bases, leaving 18 bases between the germline ends. CDR3 amino acids: CSVAVAAGGNEQFF. In DNA, the CDR3 is TGCAGCGTGGCAGTAGCGGCAGGTGGCAATGAGCAGTTCTTC.

This clone was observed a few times. The chain is built from TRBV2 and TRBJ1-3; D is undetermined. V lost 6 bases and J lost 7, with 10 bases in between. The CDR3 consists of 12 residues. Germline V gene lookup returns CDR1 SNHLY and CDR2 FYNNEI. CDR3 coding DNA: TGTGCCAGCAGCAGTGACTCCAACACCATATATTTT. Amino acids: CASSSDSNTIYF.

This clone was seen only once. The rearrangement links TRBV9 to TRBJ2-7; the D is unclear. Germline V gives CDR1 SGDLS, CDR2 YYNGEE. V lost 2 bases to trimming and J lost 3 bases, with 9 bases between them. The CDR3 loop spans 13 amino acids. CDR3 nucleotide sequence: TGTGCCAGCAGCGTTAGCCTCGACTACGAGCAGTACTTC. Encoded protein: CASSVSLDYEQYF.

The rearrangement uses TRBV6-1 and TRBJ1-1; D ambiguous. Germline CDR1 reads MNHNS; CDR2 reads SASEGT. This CDR3 is built from 13 residues. The V and J ends lost 6 bases and 0 bases respectively, with 8 bases between them. This CDR3 reads CASRGRLNTEAFF. Written as DNA, the CDR3 is TGTGCCAGCAGGGGCAGGCTGAACACTGAAGCTTTCTTT.